The 27 T cell receptor beta chains reported below all come from one sample, sequenced in a study of neurological immune-mediated disorders. TCRdb passed the 5' RACE reads through MiXCR, listing each CDR3 protein once. The sample has about 53,000 distinct CDR3 sequences, 9% to 10% seen once. The time point: longitudinal time-point 1 (baseline). Sequencing was performed on PBMCs. All receptors come from a woman aged 40 to 49 in good health.

This clonotype came up many times. The chain carries TRBV6-5 and TRBJ2-5; D is perhaps TRBD1 or TRBD2 (5 bases each). There are 13 residues in the CDR3. Trimming cost V 0 bases and J 9 bases, with 11 bases left between them. CDR1 and CDR2 (germline): MNHEY, SVGAGI. The CDR3 loop is CASSYSRDGPQYF. Written as DNA, the CDR3 is TGTGCCAGCAGTTACTCGAGGGACGGCCCCCAGTACTTC.

The genes are TRBV6-2 or TRBV6-3 and TRBJ1-1; D is undetermined. The length of the CDR3 is 14 residues. The germline CDR1 and CDR2 sequences are MNHEY and SVGEGT. V dropped 2 bases and J dropped 5 bases, with 12 bases sitting between them. The CDR3, as DNA: TGTGCCAGCAGTTACAAGATCCGGGGAACTGAAGCTTTCTTT. Translated, it gives CASSYKIRGTEAFF.

With regard to this clonotype: A read error is possible here, since a much larger clone lies one base away. The chain uses TRBV6-5 and TRBJ1-2, with D perhaps matching TRBD1 (5 bases). The CDR3 sequence is 11 residues long. From germline, CDR1 is MNHEY and CDR2 SVGAGI. V was pared by 5 bases and J by 7 bases, with 8 bases between. Written as DNA, the CDR3 is TGTGCCAGCAGTCCGGGGACTGGCTACACCTTC. It translates to CASSPGTGYTF.

This clonotype occurred many times. The chain uses TRBV5-1 and TRBJ2-3; 12 bases are shared with TRBD2. The CDR3 is 17 residues long. Germline loops: CDR1 SGHRS, CDR2 YFSETQ. V was clipped by 4 bases and J by 3 bases; unmatched bases: 9. As DNA, the CDR3 is TGCGCCAGCAGCCAACGCCCGACTAGCGGGGGAACAGATACGCAGTATTTT. Its protein product is CASSQRPTSGGTDTQYF.

The CDR3 here is CASSQDVPYEQYF. The CDR3 DNA follows: TGTGCCAGCAGCCAAGACGTACCCTACGAGCAGTACTTC. The rearrangement links TRBV3-1 to TRBJ2-7; D remains unclear. The CDR3 has 13 residues. Trimming cost V 0 bases and J 2 bases, with 5 bases left between them. From germline, CDR1 is LGHDT and CDR2 YNNKEL (reference sequence).

This clonotype was seen many times. This chain joins TRBV12-3 or TRBV12-4 and TRBJ2-3, with 12 positions matching TRBD2. The CDR3 contains 15 residues. V lost 7 bases, J lost 2 bases, and 4 bases stayed unmatched. The CDR3 protein is CASTSSGGATDTQYF. CDR3 nucleotide sequence: TGTGCCAGCACCTCTAGCGGGGGGGCCACAGATACGCAGTATTTT.

This clonotype was counted ten times or more. V and J are TRBV20-1 and TRBJ2-3; perhaps TRBD2 as D (6 bases). Germline CDR1 DFQATT, CDR2 SNEGSKA (reference sequence). Trimming stripped 0 bases from V and 2 bases from J, with 9 bases between. The CDR3 is 14 residues long. In DNA form, the CDR3 reads TGCAGTGCTAGAGAACGGGGGAACACAGATACGCAGTATTTT. Its protein product is CSARERGNTDTQYF.

The sample holds many counts of this clonotype. The chain joins TRBV6-2 or TRBV6-3 to TRBJ2-3; D not resolved. The CDR3 consists of 13 residues. Deletions cut 1 base from V and 4 bases from J, with 6 bases between. Germline loops: CDR1 MNHEY, CDR2 SVGEGT. The CDR3 loop is CASSYFNADTQYF. For the CDR3, the DNA is TGTGCCAGCAGTTACTTCAACGCAGATACGCAGTATTTT.

At least ten counts were recorded for this clonotype. V and J are TRBV29-1 and TRBJ1-2, with D possibly matching TRBD1 (5 bases). The CDR3 sequence is 13 residues long. Germline assignment: CDR1 SQVTM and CDR2 ANQGSEA. Trimming removed 2 bases from V and 6 bases from J, with 13 bases in between. The DNA of the CDR3 is TGCAGCGTTGAAAAGGGGTTCCGCGATGGCTACACCTTC. It codes for CSVEKGFRDGYTF.

This clonotype has ten or more counts. The chain combines TRBV7-2 with TRBJ1-2; 11 bases map to TRBD1. CDR1 is SGHTA and CDR2 is FQGNSA in the germline V gene. V lost 4 bases and J lost 4; bases outside the gene matches: 5. The CDR3 loop spans 15 amino acids. CDR3 in amino acids: CASSSGQGVSYGYTF. CDR3 DNA: TGTGCCAGCAGCTCGGGACAGGGGGTTTCCTATGGCTACACCTTC.

About this clonotype itself: This may arise from a read error, as a much more abundant clone is one base away. V usage is TRBV27 and J usage is TRBJ2-7, with D unresolved. Germline-derived CDR1 and CDR2 are MNHEY and SMNVEV (reference sequence). Trimming removed 6 bases at V and 5 bases at J, with 20 bases between. CDR3 length: 15 amino acids. This CDR3 is CASRIQVVPTDEQYF. The CDR3 nucleotides read TGTGCCAGCAGGATCCAGGTGGTCCCGACCGACGAGCAGTACTTC.

The chain links TRBV28 to TRBJ2-3; D is possibly TRBD2 (6 bases). The CDR3 extends over 15 amino acids. Germline CDR1 reads MDHEN; CDR2 reads SYDVKM. V was cut by 3 bases and J by 5 bases, with 15 bases left in between. The CDR3 DNA reads as TGTGCCAGCAGTTTTGCGGGGTTCGTCGGAGATACGCAGTATTTT. The encoded protein is CASSFAGFVGDTQYF.

In this sample, this clonotype turned up many times. The chain joins TRBV5-1 to TRBJ2-7; D may be TRBD1 (5 bases). V lost 1 base and J lost 4, with 6 bases in between. The CDR3 runs to 12 residues. CDR1 and CDR2 from the germline V gene are SGHRS and YFSETQ. Here the CDR3 DNA reads TGCGCCAGCAGCTTGAGGGGTTACGAGCAGTACTTC. Its protein product is CASSLRGYEQYF. Complete variable domain (other parts from reference TRBV5-1 and TRBJ2-7): KAGVTQTPRYLIKTRGQQVTLSCSPISGHRSVSWYQQTPGQGLQFLFEYFSETQRNKGNFPGRFSGRQFSNSRSEMNVSTLELGDSALYLCASSLRGYEQYFGPGTRLTVT.

This clonotype was recorded a few times. Since a much larger clone is just one base distant, this may be a read error. The rearrangement links TRBV10-3 to TRBJ2-5, with 7 bases matching TRBD1. The germline V gene encodes CDR1 ENHRY and CDR2 SYGVKD. J was trimmed by 2 bases and V by 7 bases; bases with no gene match: 10. The length of the CDR3 is 15 residues. The CDR3 reads CAINTGTVFQETQYF. The CDR3 DNA reads as TGTGCCATCAATACCGGGACAGTCTTTCAAGAGACCCAGTACTTC.

This chain links TRBV25-1 with TRBJ2-6; TRBD1 agrees at 7 bases. Germline CDR1 and CDR2: MGHDK and SYGVNS. Losses at the gene ends were 2 bases for V and 2 bases for J; bases not matched to a gene: 0. The CDR3 runs to 15 residues. This chain's CDR3 is CASSETGAGANVLTF. For the CDR3, the DNA is TGTGCCAGCAGTGAAACAGGGGCTGGGGCCAACGTCCTGACTTTC.

The chain uses TRBV25-1 and TRBJ1-2; 10 bases are a match to TRBD1. The germline V gene has CDR1 MGHDK and CDR2 SYGVNS. Unmatched junction bases numbered 11, after V lost 6 bases and J lost 4 bases. The CDR3 is made up of 16 amino acids. Here the CDR3 reads CASRRTGTGDLYGYTF. The CDR3 DNA is TGTGCCAGCAGGAGAACCGGGACAGGGGATCTCTATGGCTACACCTTC.

This clonotype was counted between two and nine times. J is TRBJ2-5 and V is TRBV20-1; 13 bases are shared with TRBD2. CDR3 size: 16 residues. J lost 4 bases, V lost 2 bases, and 7 bases had no gene match. Germline loops: CDR1 DFQATT, CDR2 SNEGSKA (reference sequence). The CDR3 DNA is TGCAGTGCTAGACCGAGGACTAGCGGGAGTAGAGAGACCCAGTACTTC. Translated, it gives CSARPRTSGSRETQYF.

This clonotype was detected many times. This chain connects TRBV4-3 to TRBJ1-4; D is perhaps TRBD1 (6 bases). This CDR3 has 15 residues. The V gene's germline CDR1 is LGHNA and CDR2 YSLEER. Trimming cost V 0 bases and J 6 bases, with 11 bases left between them. The CDR3 DNA reads as TGCGCCAGCAGCCAAGATGGGGGGCGAGATGAAAAACTGTTTTTT. It translates to CASSQDGGRDEKLFF.

This clonotype was recorded at least ten times. The chain combines TRBV4-3 with TRBJ1-2; D may be TRBD1 (6 bases). CDR3 size: 15 residues. Per germline, CDR1 LGHNA and CDR2 YSLEER. Between the trimmed V and J ends, which lost 4 bases and 4 bases, there was a span of 16 bases. The CDR3 loop is CASSPRDTDFYGYTF. CDR3 DNA: TGCGCCAGCAGCCCTCGGGACACTGATTTCTATGGCTACACCTTC.

This clonotype has at least ten counts. The chain couples TRBV10-3 to TRBJ2-2; D assignment may be TRBD1 or TRBD2 (5 bases each). The CDR3 is 14 amino acids. Trimming pared 8 bases from V and 0 bases from J, leaving 10 bases between. The germline V gene encodes CDR1 ENHRY and CDR2 SYGVKD. The CDR3 spells CAIEGTTNTGELFF. CDR3 nucleotide sequence: TGTGCCATCGAGGGGACGACGAACACCGGGGAGCTGTTTTTT.

This clonotype was counted at least ten times. This rearrangement joins TRBV12-3 or TRBV12-4 to TRBJ1-3; D is uncertain. The V end was cut by 7 bases, the J end by 0 bases, with 13 bases between. The CDR3 contains 15 residues. The CDR3 loop is CASTPKGFSGNTIYF. CDR3 in DNA: TGTGCCAGCACCCCAAAGGGATTCTCTGGAAACACCATATATTTT.

This clonotype was recorded at least ten times. The J gene is TRBJ2-7, the V gene TRBV2; weak D call: TRBD1 (6 bases). The length of the CDR3 is 14 residues. The germline gives CDR1 SNHLY, CDR2 FYNNEI. Trimming stripped 7 bases from V and 0 bases from J, with 13 bases between. The CDR3 coding sequence is TGTGCCAGCATTGGACAGTTGAGCTCCTACGAGCAGTACTTC. Its translation: CASIGQLSSYEQYF.

This chain joins TRBV11-3 and TRBJ1-1; D not resolved. The V gene lost 3 bases and the J gene lost 0 bases, with 5 bases spanning the gap. Germline V gene data show CDR1 as SGHNT and CDR2 as YENEEA. The CDR3 is 13 amino acids. This chain's CDR3 is CASSFDMNTEAFF. Written as DNA, the CDR3 is TGTGCCAGCAGCTTCGATATGAACACTGAAGCTTTCTTT. The full variable domain, in which reference TRBV11-3 and TRBJ1-1 provide the parts outside the CDR3, is EAGVVQSPRYKIIEKKQPVAFWCNPISGHNTLYWYLQNLGQGPELLIRYENEEAVDDSQLPKDRFSAERLKGVDSTLKIQPAELGDSAVYLCASSFDMNTEAFFGQGTRLTVV.

This clonotype has at least ten counts. V usage is TRBV6-2 or TRBV6-3 and J usage is TRBJ1-1; D might be TRBD1 (6 bases). This CDR3 has 12 residues. Germline CDR1 MNHEY, CDR2 SVGEGT. With 6 bases removed from V and 7 bases from J, the gap between germline ends came to 12 bases. CDR3 sequence reads: CASRGGQSEAFF. The DNA of the CDR3 is TGTGCCAGCAGGGGAGGACAGAGTGAAGCTTTCTTT.

This clonotype was counted ten times or more. The chain combines TRBV7-3 with TRBJ2-1; 9 nucleotides agree with TRBD2. This CDR3 has 19 residues. J lost 1 base, V lost 0 bases, and 10 bases had no gene match. Germline lookup yields CDR1 SGHTA and CDR2 FQGTGA. This CDR3 is CASSLTDSGRPSSYNEQFF. CDR3 coding DNA: TGTGCCAGCAGCTTAACGGATAGCGGGAGACCCTCTTCCTACAATGAGCAGTTCTTC.

This clonotype has a count of ten or more. The chain joins TRBV12-3 or TRBV12-4 to TRBJ1-6; D remains ambiguous. This CDR3 contains 13 residues. V lost 3 bases to trimming and J lost 6 bases, with 6 bases between them. CDR3 residues: CASSLEANSPLHF. As DNA, the CDR3 is TGTGCCAGCAGTTTGGAGGCTAATTCACCCCTCCACTTT.

This clonotype has a count of ten or more. This chain joins TRBV4-3 and TRBJ1-1; 7 bases match TRBD1. The CDR3 totals 16 residues. With 1 base clipped from V and 0 bases from J, the junction kept 5 bases outside the gene matches. In germline, CDR1 is LGHNA, CDR2 YSLEER. Written as DNA, the CDR3 is TGCGCCAGCAGCCAAGGACAGGGTATAGTGAACACTGAAGCTTTCTTT. Translating gives CASSQGQGIVNTEAFF.